This TCR beta chain was retrieved from a study of shared clonotypes between healthy human individuals. Trimming removed 1 base at V and 1 base at J, with 10 bases between. Germline assignment: CDR1 MNHEY and CDR2 SVGAGI. CDR3 length: 15 amino acids. Sequencing used immunoSEQ multiplex PCR; TCRdb keeps in-frame clones, though not all of them. The data contain some 2.3 million clones, just over 90% of them singletons. The sequencing input was naive CD4+ T cells from PBMCs. The sample's subset: CD45RA+ positively selected. The source of this sequence is a man aged 18 to 29 in good health. Some clones in this sample may be carry-over from other donors' samples. This chain links TRBV6-5 with TRBJ1-1, with D maybe TRBD1 (6 bases). DNA for the CDR3: TGTGCCAGCAGTTACTTGGGACAAACGAACACTGAAGCTTTCTTT. Residues: CASSYLGQTNTEAFF.